The subject of this entry is one T cell receptor (beta chain). This sample is part of a study of blood T cell repertoires in COVID-19. About the research overall: Spain, Italy and the United States supplied samples that represented acute and convalescent COVID-19. T cells, B-cell-depleted T cells, or PBMCs supplied cDNA or gDNA.

The authors' processing: Amplification of reference gene primers was used by the study to estimate nucleated cell counts. Assay: immunoSEQ multiplex PCR; the TCRdb copy retains only in-frame clones and omits some. D and trimming come from the DNA, and the V and J calls and clone size come from that table. The table records roughly 61,000 clones, 73% of them present only once. The CDR3 runs to 12 residues. Trimming removed 10 bases at V and 8 bases at J, with 17 bases between. Germline V lookup: CDR1 MNHEY, CDR2 SVGAGI. The source is a woman aged 65 to 85 with acute or convalescent COVID-19. The specimen sequenced was peripheral blood. The chain recombines TRBV6-5 with TRBJ1-2, with D possibly matching TRBD1 (5 bases). The CDR3 is CATATGGEGYTF. CDR3 coding DNA: TGTGCCACCGCGACCGGGGGGGAAGGCTACACCTTC.